This T cell receptor beta chain originates from a study of post-analysis software for immune sequencing data. To note about this clonotype: Its cognate antigen is unknown.

The CDR3 is made up of 14 amino acids. Germline assignment: CDR1 LGHNA and CDR2 YSLEER. V lost 4 bases and J 7 bases, leaving 17 bases between the germline ends. Study-wide results and limits: Higher frequency in patients than in controls was seen for 5 or 6 TRBV segments, with TRBV5-6, TRBV5-1 and TRBV20-1 among them.

Built from TCR beta cDNA, the libraries had unique molecular identifiers in them. With roughly 0.85 to 11 million T cells as the source, some 510,000 cDNA molecules resulted. TCRdb fed the PCR reads into MiXCR, producing one record per CDR3 protein. The table has approximately 770,000 distinct CDR3 sequences, approximately 44% seen once. J is TRBJ2-7 and V is TRBV4-3, with D tentatively TRBD1 (5 bases). The origin of this receptor is a girl aged 5-17 years with multiple sclerosis. Sequencing input: blood. The CDR3 DNA follows: TGCGCCAGCAGCCCCGGCGGACACCTTGGGGAGCAGTACTTC. Protein sequence: CASSPGGHLGEQYF.